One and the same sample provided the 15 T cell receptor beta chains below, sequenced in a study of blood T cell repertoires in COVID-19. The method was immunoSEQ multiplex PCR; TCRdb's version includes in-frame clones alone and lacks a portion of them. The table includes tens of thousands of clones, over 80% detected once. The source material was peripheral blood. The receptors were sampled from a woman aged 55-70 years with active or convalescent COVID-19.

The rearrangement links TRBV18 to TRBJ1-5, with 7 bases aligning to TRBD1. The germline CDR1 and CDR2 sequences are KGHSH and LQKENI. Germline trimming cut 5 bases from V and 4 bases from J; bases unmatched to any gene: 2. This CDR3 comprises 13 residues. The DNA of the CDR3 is TGTGCCAGCTCAGAGGGACAGAATCAGCCCCAGCATTTT. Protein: CASSEGQNQPQHF.

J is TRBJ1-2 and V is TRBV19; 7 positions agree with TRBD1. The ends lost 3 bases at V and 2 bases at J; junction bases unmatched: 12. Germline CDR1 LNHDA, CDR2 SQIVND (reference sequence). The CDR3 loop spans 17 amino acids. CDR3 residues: CASSIQGDLRENYGYTF. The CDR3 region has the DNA TGTGCCAGTAGTATCCAGGGGGACCTCCGAGAAAACTATGGCTACACCTTC.

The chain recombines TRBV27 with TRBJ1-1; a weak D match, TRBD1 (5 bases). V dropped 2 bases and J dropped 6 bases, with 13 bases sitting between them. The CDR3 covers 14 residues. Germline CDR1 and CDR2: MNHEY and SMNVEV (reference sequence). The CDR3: CASSLLNRGAEAFF. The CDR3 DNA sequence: TGTGCCAGCAGTTTACTCAATCGGGGGGCTGAAGCTTTCTTT.

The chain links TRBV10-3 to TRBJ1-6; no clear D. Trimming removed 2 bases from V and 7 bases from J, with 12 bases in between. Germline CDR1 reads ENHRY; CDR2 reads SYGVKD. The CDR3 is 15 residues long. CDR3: CAISEREGGNSPLHF. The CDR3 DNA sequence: TGTGCCATCAGTGAGCGGGAGGGAGGGAATTCACCCCTCCACTTT.

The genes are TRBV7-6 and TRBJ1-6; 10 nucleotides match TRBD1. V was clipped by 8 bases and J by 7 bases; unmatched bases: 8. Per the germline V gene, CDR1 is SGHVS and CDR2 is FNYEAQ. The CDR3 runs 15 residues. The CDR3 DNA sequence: TGTGCCAGCCAGCTTACGGGACAGGGGAATTCACCCCTCCACTTT. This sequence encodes CASQLTGQGNSPLHF. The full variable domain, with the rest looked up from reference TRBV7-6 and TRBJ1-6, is GAGVSQSPRYKVTKRGQDVALRCDPISGHVSLYWYRQALGQGPEFLTYFNYEAQQDKSGLPNDRFSAERPEGSISTLTIQRTEQRDSAMYRCASQLTGQGNSPLHFGNGTRLTVT.

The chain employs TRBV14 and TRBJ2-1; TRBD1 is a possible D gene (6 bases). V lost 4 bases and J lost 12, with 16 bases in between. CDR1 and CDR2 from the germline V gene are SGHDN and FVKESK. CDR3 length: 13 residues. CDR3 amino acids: CASSRVRGSRQFF. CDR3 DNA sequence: TGTGCCAGCAGCCGCGTTAGGGGGTCCCGGCAGTTCTTC. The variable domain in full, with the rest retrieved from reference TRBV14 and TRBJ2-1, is EAGVTQFPSHSVIEKGQTVTLRCDPISGHDNLYWYRRVMGKEIKFLLHFVKESKQDESGMPNNRFLAERTGGTYSTLKVQPAELEDSGVYFCASSRVRGSRQFFGPGTRLTVL.

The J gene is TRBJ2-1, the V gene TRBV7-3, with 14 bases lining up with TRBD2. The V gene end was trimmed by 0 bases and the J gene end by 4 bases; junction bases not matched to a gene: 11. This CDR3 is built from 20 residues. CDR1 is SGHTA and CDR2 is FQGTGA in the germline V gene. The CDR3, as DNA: TGTGCCAGCAGCTTAACGCCGACGGGACTAGCGGGGGCTTGGTACAATGAGCAGTTCTTC. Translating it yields CASSLTPTGLAGAWYNEQFF.

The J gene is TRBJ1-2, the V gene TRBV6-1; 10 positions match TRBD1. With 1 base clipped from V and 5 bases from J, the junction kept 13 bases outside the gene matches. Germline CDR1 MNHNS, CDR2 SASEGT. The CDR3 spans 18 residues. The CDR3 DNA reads TGTGCCAGCAGTGAAGGACGGGACAGGGGCCCTCAATTGTATGGCTACACCTTC. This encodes CASSEGRDRGPQLYGYTF.

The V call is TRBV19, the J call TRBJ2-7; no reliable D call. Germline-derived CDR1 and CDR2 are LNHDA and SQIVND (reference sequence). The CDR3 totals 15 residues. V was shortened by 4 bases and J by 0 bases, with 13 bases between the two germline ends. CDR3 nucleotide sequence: TGTGCCAGTAGTAAACAGACGACAAGCTCCTACGAGCAGTACTTC. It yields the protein CASSKQTTSSYEQYF.

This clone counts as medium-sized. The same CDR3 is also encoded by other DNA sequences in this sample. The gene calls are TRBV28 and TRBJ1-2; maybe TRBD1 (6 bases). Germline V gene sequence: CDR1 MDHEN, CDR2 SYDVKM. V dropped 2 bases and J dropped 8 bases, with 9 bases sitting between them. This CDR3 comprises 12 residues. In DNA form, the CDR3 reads TGTGCCAGCAGTTTAAAGGGGGTAGGCTACACCTTC. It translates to CASSLKGVGYTF.

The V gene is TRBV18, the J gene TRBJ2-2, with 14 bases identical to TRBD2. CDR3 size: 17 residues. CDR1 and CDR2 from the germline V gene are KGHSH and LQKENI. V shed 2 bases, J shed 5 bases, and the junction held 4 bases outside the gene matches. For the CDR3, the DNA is TGTGCCAGCTCACCATGGACTAGCGGGGGGACTACCGGGGAGCTGTTTTTT. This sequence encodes CASSPWTSGGTTGELFF. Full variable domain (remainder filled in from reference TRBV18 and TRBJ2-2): NAGVMQNPRHLVRRRGQEARLRCSPMKGHSHVYWYRQLPEEGLKFMVYLQKENIIDESGMPKERFSAEFPKEGPSILRIQQVVRGDSAAYFCASSPWTSGGTTGELFFGEGSRLTVL.

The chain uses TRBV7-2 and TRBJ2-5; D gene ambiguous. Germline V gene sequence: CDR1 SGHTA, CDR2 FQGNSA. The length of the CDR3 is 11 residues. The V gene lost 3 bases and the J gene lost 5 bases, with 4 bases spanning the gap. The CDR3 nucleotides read TGTGCCAGCAGCTTTAGTGAGACCCAGTACTTC. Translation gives CASSFSETQYF.

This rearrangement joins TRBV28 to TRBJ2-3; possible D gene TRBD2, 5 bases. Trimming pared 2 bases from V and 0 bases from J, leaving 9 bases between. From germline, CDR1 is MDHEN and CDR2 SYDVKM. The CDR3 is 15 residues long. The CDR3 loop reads CASSLQAESTDTQYF. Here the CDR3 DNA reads TGTGCCAGCAGTTTACAAGCGGAGAGCACAGATACGCAGTATTTT.

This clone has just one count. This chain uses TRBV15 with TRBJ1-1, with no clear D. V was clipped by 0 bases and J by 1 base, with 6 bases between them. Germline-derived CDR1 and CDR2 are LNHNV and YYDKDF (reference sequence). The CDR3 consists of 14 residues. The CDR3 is CATSRDSRNTEAFF. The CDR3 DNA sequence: TGTGCCACCAGCAGAGATAGCCGGAACACTGAAGCTTTCTTT.

Here the CDR3 DNA reads TGTGCCAGTAGTATAGGGGCAGCGGGACCAATTCGCGAGTCCTACAATGAGCAGTTCTTC. Amino acid sequence: CASSIGAAGPIRESYNEQFF. This chain links TRBV19 with TRBJ2-1; 7 bases fit TRBD2. J was trimmed by 1 base and V by 1 base; bases with no gene match: 16. Germline V CDR1 and CDR2: LNHDA, SQIVND (reference sequence). The CDR3 spans 20 residues.